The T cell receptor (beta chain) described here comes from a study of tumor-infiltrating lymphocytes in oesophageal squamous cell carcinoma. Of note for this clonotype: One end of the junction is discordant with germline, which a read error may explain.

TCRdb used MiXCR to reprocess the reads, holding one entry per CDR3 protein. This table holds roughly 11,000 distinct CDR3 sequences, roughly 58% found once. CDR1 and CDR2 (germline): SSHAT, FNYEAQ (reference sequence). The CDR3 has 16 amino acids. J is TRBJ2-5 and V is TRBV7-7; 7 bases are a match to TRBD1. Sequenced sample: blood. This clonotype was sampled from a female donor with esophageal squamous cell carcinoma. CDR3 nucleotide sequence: TGTGCTAGCAGCTTAGCCCGGACAGGAGGTCAAGAGACCCAGTACTTC. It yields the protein CASSLARTGGQETQYF. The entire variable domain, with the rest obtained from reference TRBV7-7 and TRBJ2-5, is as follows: GAGVSQSPRYKVTKRGQDVTLRCDPISSHATLYWYQQALGQGPEFLTYFNYEAQPDKSGLPSDRFSAERPEGSISTLTIQRTEQRDSAMYRCASSLARTGGQETQYFGPGTRLLVL.